Listed below are T cell receptor beta chains from one sample, sequenced in a study of CD8 T cells in Susac syndrome. TCRdb reprocessed the immunoSEQ multiplex PCR reads via MiXCR and lists one record per CDR3 protein. Here the sample spans around 160,000 distinct CDR3 sequences, roughly 95% being singletons. The sample comprised CD4+ T cells from PBMCs. These receptors all come from a human donor with multiple sclerosis. Both conserved end residues are part of each CDR3. The order of the fields is D gene, J gene, clone size, V gene, CDR3 DNA, CDR3 protein. A D gene is named only where the DNA matches it firmly. Not all rows give a size; the values are once, few, many and, for expanded clones, a class.

>.|TRBJ1-1|.|TRBV30
TGTGCCTGGAGCCCTCAATCGACTGAAGCTTTCTTT
CAWSPQSTEAFF
>.|TRBJ1-1|.|TRBV5-4
TGTGCCAGCAGCTTGGACAGGCTGAACACTGAAGCTTTCTTT
CASSLDRLNTEAFF
>.|TRBJ1-1|.|TRBV4-3
TGCGCCAGCAGCCAAGTGAGGAGGCAGATTGGGAAAACTGAAGCTTTCTTT
CASSQVRRQIGKTEAFF
>TRBD2|TRBJ2-7|.|TRBV18
TGTGCCAGCTCACCAGGGACTAGCGTCTACGAGCAGTACTTC
CASSPGTSVYEQYF
>.|TRBJ1-2|once|TRBV2
TGTGCCAGCGTAAGACAGGCGAACTATGGCTACACCTTC
CASVRQANYGYTF
>.|TRBJ2-1|.|TRBV3-1
TGTGCCAGCAGCCAAGAATCCGTAAATGAGCAGTTCTTC
CASSQESVNEQFF
>TRBD2|TRBJ2-3|.|TRBV20-1
TGCAGTGCCTCCCTAGCGGGAGGCGTAGATACGCAGTATTTT
CSASLAGGVDTQYF
>.|TRBJ1-1|.|TRBV10-2
TGCGCCAGCATGAGAGTGTATGGCCTCGTGGACACTGAAGCTTTCTTT
CASMRVYGLVDTEAFF
>TRBD2|TRBJ2-4|.|TRBV7-2
TGTGCCAGCCGCCATAGCGGGCGACTAGCCAAAAACATTCAGTACTTC
CASRHSGRLAKNIQYF
>TRBD2|TRBJ2-2|.|TRBV12-3/TRBV12-4
TGTGCCAGCAGGCCTCTAGCGGGAGGCGGGAGCGGGGAGCTGTTTTTT
CASRPLAGGGSGELFF
>.|TRBJ1-5|.|TRBV19
TGTGCCAGTAGTATAGAACTTCGGATAGGAGGAAGCAATCAGCCCCAGCATTTT
CASSIELRIGGSNQPQHF
>.|TRBJ1-2|.|TRBV7-3
TGTGCCAGCAGCTTAACGAGTCAGGGTGCCGGCTACACCTTC
CASSLTSQGAGYTF
>.|TRBJ2-5|.|TRBV18
TGTGCCAGCTCACCACAGGGACGCTTCCAAGAGACCCAGTACTTC
CASSPQGRFQETQYF
>.|TRBJ1-1|.|TRBV7-9
TGTGCCAGCAGCTTAGATGGGGAGGCTAGCGAAGCTTTCTTT
CASSLDGEASEAFF
>.|TRBJ1-1|.|TRBV18
TGTGCCAGCTCACGACTTCCTTGGAACACTGAAGCTTTCTTT
CASSRLPWNTEAFF
>TRBD2|TRBJ2-1|.|TRBV20-1
TGCAGTGCTAGCGGGAGGAGCTCCTACAATGAGCAGTTCTTC
CSASGRSSYNEQFF
>.|TRBJ1-2|.|TRBV24-1
TGTGCCACCAGTGAAACCACCGTTTCGGCGGGCTACACCTTC
CATSETTVSAGYTF
>TRBD1|TRBJ2-7|once|TRBV10-1
TGCGCCAGCAGTGAGTACAGGGGGTACGAGCAGTACTTC
CASSEYRGYEQYF
>TRBD2|TRBJ2-3|.|TRBV5-1
TGCGCCAGCAGCTCACTTCAAGCGGGACGGTCTAGCACAGATACGCAGTATTTT
CASSSLQAGRSSTDTQYF
>.|TRBJ2-3|.|TRBV23-1
TGCGCCAGCAGTCAAGAAGCTCGGACAAAATGGGGCACAGATACGCAGTATTTT
CASSQEARTKWGTDTQYF
>.|TRBJ2-7|.|TRBV19
TGTGCCAGTAGTCCGGGGGTACGGCGGGAGCAGTACTTC
CASSPGVRREQYF
>TRBD1|TRBJ2-1|.|TRBV6-2/TRBV6-3
TGTGCCAGCAGGGACAGGGGGCTCAGTGAGCAGTTCTTC
CASRDRGLSEQFF
>.|TRBJ2-3|.|TRBV24-1
TGTGCCACCAGTGATTCAGAGCTCGGTTTGGGTACGCAGTATTTT
CATSDSELGLGTQYF
>.|TRBJ2-5|.|TRBV12-3/TRBV12-4
TGTGCCAGCAGTGGCGGGCCGTCCAGACAAGAGACCCAGTACTTC
CASSGGPSRQETQYF